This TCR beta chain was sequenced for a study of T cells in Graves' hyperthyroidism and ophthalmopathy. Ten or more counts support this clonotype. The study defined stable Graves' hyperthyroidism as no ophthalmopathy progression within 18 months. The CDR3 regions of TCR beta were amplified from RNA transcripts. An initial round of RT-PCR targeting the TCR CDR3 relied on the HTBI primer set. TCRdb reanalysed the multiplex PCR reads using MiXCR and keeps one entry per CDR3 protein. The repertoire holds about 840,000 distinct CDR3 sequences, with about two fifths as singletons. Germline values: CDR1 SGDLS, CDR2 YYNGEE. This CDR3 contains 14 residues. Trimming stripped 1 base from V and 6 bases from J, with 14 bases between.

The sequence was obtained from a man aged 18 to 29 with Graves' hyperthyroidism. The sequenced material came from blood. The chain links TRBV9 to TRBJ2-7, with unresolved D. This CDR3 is CASSVSHTPVEQYF. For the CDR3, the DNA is TGTGCCAGCAGCGTATCCCATACACCGGTCGAGCAGTACTTC.